This is a list of T cell receptor beta chains from one sample in a study of vaccination and CD4 T cells after COVID-19. Antigens of these TCRs are unknown. MiXCR, run by TCRdb on the PCR reads, gives a single entry per CDR3 protein. Of under 10,000 distinct CDR3 sequences listed, approximately 65% were seen once; the top ten hold 32%. Specimen: CD4+ T cells from blood, cultured in vitro. The receptors here all came from a human donor who had recovered from COVID-19. CDR3s include the opening cysteine and the closing phenylalanine or tryptophan.

v_call cdr3_aa
TRBV20-1 CSARVPLAGGSLGYEQYF
TRBV19 CASSTLQGVLFYGYTF
TRBV10-3 CAISADRINEKLFF
TRBV7-2 CASSNGGETQYF
TRBV28 CASQGNQPQHF
TRBV20-1 CSARGLAATGEQFF
TRBV15 CATSTVTETLYYEQYF
TRBV2 CASKPQLANFEQFF
TRBV7-9 CASSSQGGSTEAFF
TRBV4-2 CASSHSQRESNEQFF